The subject of this entry is one T cell receptor beta chain. It has no known antigen specificity. Receptor amplification or capture employed 5' RACE. The input for every TCR library was around 4,000 ng of total RNA. cDNA was synthesized with SMARTScribe reverse transcriptase in eight separate reactions per sample. During cDNA synthesis, template switching introduced unique molecular identifiers that contained a 6-nucleotide sample barcode. TCRalpha and TCRbeta cDNA was amplified in two nested PCRs of about 17 and 10 cycles, and bead purification was carried out after each PCR. Before amplification, the cDNA was both treated with uracil DNA-glycosylase and purified with the QIAquick PCR purification kit. The second PCR added Illumina TruSeq-compatible adapters along with sample-specific barcodes. Library quality and concentration were checked on TapeStation and Qubit, and libraries were pooled at 4.5 to 5.5 ng each. Sequencing of pooled libraries was carried out on an Illumina HiSeq2500 single-index Rapid Run using 2 x 100 bp reads and custom sequencing primers. The source study handled its data this way. MiGEC version 1.2.6 was used for UMI-based consensus assembly, which corrected PCR and sequencing errors. V(D)J alignment, clonotype assembly and CDR3 extraction were performed with MiXCR version 2.1.1. Normalisation of gene usage, clonotype sharing and MAIT/NKT TCR abundance was achieved by analysing the top 1000, 10 000 and 20 000 clonotypes per sample. Diversity was computed as the inverse Simpson index with the vegan R package after downsampling to 27 000 UMIs. Paired Mann-Whitney U tests were applied to discordant twin pairs, with Benjamini-Hochberg correction for multiple testing. TCRdb reprocessed the reads; each CDR3 protein sequence makes one entry, and DNA is unavailable. What appears here as the V and J calls and clone size reflects TCRdb's work, not the paper's. The sample table holds approximately 330,000 distinct CDR3 sequences. The ten biggest clones cover approximately 2% of the sample.

These data originate in a study of monozygotic twins with inflammatory bowel disease (dated by TCRdb to the late 2010s). About the investigation overall: The full study comprised some 30 monozygotic twin pairs: nine German pairs (four IBD-concordant, five IBD-discordant) and 19 IBD-discordant Danish pairs. Each individual had, on average, about 151 000 unique TCRalpha sequences and 181 000 unique TCRbeta sequences available for analysis. The search for disease-associated traits relied mainly on comparing, within discordant pairs, IBD patients with their genetically identical healthy co-twins. On the study overall, not on this receptor specifically: The analysis was unable to tell different T cell subtypes apart. A decrease in TCRbeta repertoire diversity, as measured by inverse Simpson index, was observed in IBD patients compared with their healthy co-twins. No single strong signal or clonotype linked to IBD turned up in the results, so the idea that one exists was not supported. Fewer clonotypes were shared with other individuals by IBD patients than by healthy twins, most markedly in patients showing signs of disease activity. No difference in repertoire similarity was observed between concordant and discordant twins, possibly owing to limited statistical power. Background noise and inter-individual variability may have been introduced into the repertoires by the differing immunosuppressive treatments among patients.

The CDR3 sequence holds 15 residues, the cysteine and phenylalanine included. The coding DNA is unavailable. Looking up the germline V gene yields CDR1 MGHRA and CDR2 YSYEKL. From each donor, a roughly 2.5 ml peripheral blood sample was collected into PAXgene tubes and stored at -80 degrees C. Without any T cell sorting, total RNA was extracted from whole blood using the PAXgene blood miRNA kit on an automated QIAcube. Deep TCRalpha and TCRbeta repertoire profiling with unique molecular barcoding was performed on peripheral blood of monozygotic twin pairs concordant or discordant for inflammatory bowel disease. Smoking habits were recorded for all twin pairs, and each individual was classified as a current, former or never smoker.

The material sequenced was blood. The V gene is TRBV4-1 and the J gene is TRBJ2-3; TCRdb designates TRBD1, a call that cannot be tested without DNA. The receptor's source is a human donor with ulcerative colitis or Crohn's disease, or a healthy co-twin of an affected twin (not recorded which). The CDR3 protein sequence reads: CASSQAGSSTDTQYF.